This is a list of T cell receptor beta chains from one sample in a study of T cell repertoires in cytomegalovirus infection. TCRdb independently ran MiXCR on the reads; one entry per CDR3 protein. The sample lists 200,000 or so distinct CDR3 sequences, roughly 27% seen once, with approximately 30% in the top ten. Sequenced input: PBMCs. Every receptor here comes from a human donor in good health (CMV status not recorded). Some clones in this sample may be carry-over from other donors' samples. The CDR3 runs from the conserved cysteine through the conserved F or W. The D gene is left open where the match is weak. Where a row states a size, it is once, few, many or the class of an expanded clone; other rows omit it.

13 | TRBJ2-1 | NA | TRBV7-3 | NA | CASSFDRIDEQFF
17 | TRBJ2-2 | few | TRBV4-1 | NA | CASSQYRDGQNTGELFF
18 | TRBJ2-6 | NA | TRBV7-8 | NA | CASSSGGTPTGGANVLTF
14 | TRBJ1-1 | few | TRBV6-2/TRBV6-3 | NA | CASNDWTENTEAFF
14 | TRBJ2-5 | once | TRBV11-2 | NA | CASSSPRPAGTQYF
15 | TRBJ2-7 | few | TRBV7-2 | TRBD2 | CASSLRTSATYEQYF
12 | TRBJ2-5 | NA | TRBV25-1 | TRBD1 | CASSAPGGTQYF
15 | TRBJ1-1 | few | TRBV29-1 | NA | CSADLLGLSNTEAFF
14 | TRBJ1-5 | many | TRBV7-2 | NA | CASSLDQGPQPQHF
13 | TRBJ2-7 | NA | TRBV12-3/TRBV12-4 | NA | CASSFGSFTEQYF
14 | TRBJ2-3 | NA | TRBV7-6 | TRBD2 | CASTLTSNTDTQYF
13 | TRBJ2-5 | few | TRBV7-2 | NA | CASSFNLGETQYF
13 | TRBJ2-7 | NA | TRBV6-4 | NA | CASSAESRDEQYF
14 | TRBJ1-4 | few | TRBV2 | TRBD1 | CASHLRDRVEKLFF
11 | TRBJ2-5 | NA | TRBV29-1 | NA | CSAWGRETQYF
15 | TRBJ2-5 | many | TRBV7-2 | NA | CASSPLSGLQETQYF
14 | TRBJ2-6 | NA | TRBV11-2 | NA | CASSGQFGANVLTF
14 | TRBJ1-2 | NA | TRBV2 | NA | CASRPSRPRDGYTF
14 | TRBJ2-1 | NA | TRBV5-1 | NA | CASSLAPESHEQFF
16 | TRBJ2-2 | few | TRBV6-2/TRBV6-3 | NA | CASSTFRRGNTGELFF
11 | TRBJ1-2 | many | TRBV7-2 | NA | CASRPIYGYTF
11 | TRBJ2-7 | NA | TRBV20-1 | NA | CSCGPSYEQYF
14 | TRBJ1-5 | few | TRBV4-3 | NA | CASSQEIRRGPQHF
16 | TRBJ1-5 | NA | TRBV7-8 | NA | CASSLALTIGSQPQHF
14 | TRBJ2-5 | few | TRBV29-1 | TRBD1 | CSVEDRVGRETQYF
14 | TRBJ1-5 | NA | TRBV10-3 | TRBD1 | CAISKTGGNQPQHF
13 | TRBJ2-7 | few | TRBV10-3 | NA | CAIRRDGDYEQYF
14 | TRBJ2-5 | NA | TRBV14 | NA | CASSHRSQRETQYF
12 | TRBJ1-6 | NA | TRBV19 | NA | CASSIWDSPLHF
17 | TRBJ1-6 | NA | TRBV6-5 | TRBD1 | CASTKRGTGELDSPLHF
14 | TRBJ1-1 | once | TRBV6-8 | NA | CASSYAEGNTEAFF
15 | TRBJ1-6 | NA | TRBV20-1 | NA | CSARGVGQRHSPLHF
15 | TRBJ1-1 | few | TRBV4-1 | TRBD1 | CASSLSGQGSTEAFF
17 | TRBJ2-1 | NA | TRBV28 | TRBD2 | CASSFRGGRGSYNEQFF
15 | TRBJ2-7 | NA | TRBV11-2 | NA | CASSPRPGPGYEQYF
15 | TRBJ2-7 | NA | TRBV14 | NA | CASSLQGAGGYEQYF
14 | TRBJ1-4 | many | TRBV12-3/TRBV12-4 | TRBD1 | CASSPGQGNEKLFF
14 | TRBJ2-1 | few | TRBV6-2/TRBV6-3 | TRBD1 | CASSYLGQGDEQFF
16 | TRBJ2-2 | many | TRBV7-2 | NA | CASRLSGALNTGELFF
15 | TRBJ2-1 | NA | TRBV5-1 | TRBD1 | CASSLEGQGANEQFF
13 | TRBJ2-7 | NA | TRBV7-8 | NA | CASGRGVSYEQYF
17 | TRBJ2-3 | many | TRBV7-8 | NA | CASSQTGTSEITDTQYF
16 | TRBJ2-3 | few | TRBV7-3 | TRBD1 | CASSLIPTGSTDTQYF
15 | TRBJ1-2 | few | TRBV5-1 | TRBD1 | CASSPQQGARSGYTF
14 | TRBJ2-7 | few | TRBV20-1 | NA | CSAREGGLSYEQYF
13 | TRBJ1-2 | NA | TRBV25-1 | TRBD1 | CASSDDRDYGYTF
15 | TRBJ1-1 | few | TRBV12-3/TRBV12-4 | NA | CASRDPTGMNTEAFF
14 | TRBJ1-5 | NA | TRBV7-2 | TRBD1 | CASSADRVVQPQHF
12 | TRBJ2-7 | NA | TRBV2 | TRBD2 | CASRGTSGGEYF
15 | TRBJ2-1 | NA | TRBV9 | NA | CASSVVLGGNNEQFF
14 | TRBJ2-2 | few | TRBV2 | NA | CASRRSPNTGELFF
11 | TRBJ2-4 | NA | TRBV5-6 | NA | CASSLGEIQYF
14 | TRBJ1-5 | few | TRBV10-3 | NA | CAISQLGGSQPQHF
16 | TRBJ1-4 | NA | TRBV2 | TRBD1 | CASSLGQGASGEKLFF